Below, 8 T cell receptor beta chains from the same sample are listed, as sequenced in a study of blood T cell repertoires in COVID-19. Sequencing used immunoSEQ multiplex PCR; TCRdb keeps in-frame clones, though not all of them. The table shows 300,000 to 350,000 clones, with roughly 86% occurring only once. The specimen was peripheral blood. Source of these receptors: a woman in her seventies with COVID-19, enrolled during active disease.

This clone was observed a few times. The chain recombines TRBV5-8 with TRBJ1-5; D unclear. This CDR3 spans 15 amino acids. The V end was cut by 1 base, the J end by 4 bases, with 12 bases between. The germline CDR1 and CDR2 sequences are SGHTS and YDEGEE. Here the CDR3 reads CASSLWSQNNQPQHF. CDR3 in DNA: TGTGCCAGCAGCTTGTGGAGCCAGAATAATCAGCCCCAGCATTTT.

This clone occurred many times. CDR3 nucleotide sequence: TGCGCCAGCAGCATACAGGGTATTGGTAGTGGGAACACTGAAGCTTTCTTT. It encodes CASSIQGIGSGNTEAFF. The J gene is TRBJ1-1, the V gene TRBV5-1; tentative D call: TRBD1 (6 bases). From germline, CDR1 is SGHRS and CDR2 YFSETQ. The CDR3 loop spans 17 amino acids. Trimming took 4 bases from V and 1 from J, leaving 20 bases between them.

The rearrangement links TRBV18 to TRBJ1-4; 8 bases align to TRBD1. The CDR3 is made up of 16 amino acids. V trimming: 5 bases; J trimming: 7 bases; junction bases outside the gene matches: 12. Germline loops: CDR1 KGHSH, CDR2 LQKENI. CDR3 in amino acids: CASSEQGVRLPEKLFF. CDR3 DNA sequence: TGTGCCAGCTCAGAACAGGGGGTGAGACTACCTGAAAAACTGTTTTTT.

J is TRBJ2-7 and V is TRBV5-4; 9 positions agree with TRBD2. The germline V gene has CDR1 SGHNT and CDR2 YYREEE (reference sequence). The length of the CDR3 is 15 residues. V was pared by 2 bases and J by 3 bases, with 6 bases of the junction left unmatched. The CDR3 bases are TGTGCCAGCAGCTTCGGCGGGGGGGCCAACTACGAGCAGTACTTC. This translates into CASSFGGGANYEQYF.

The chain employs TRBV6-4 and TRBJ2-5; 12 bases align to TRBD2. The J segment lost 4 bases and the V segment lost 4 bases, leaving 4 bases of the junction unmatched. The CDR3 contains 15 residues. CDR1 is MRHNA, CDR2 SNTAGT, per germline. CDR3 coding DNA: TGTGCCAGCAGTGCTAGCGGGGGGGCCTCAGAGACCCAGTACTTC. Translating it yields CASSASGGASETQYF.

V gene TRBV2 combines with J gene TRBJ2-7; tentatively, D is TRBD1 (5 bases). The V end was cut by 7 bases, the J end by 0 bases, with 19 bases between. Germline values: CDR1 SNHLY, CDR2 FYNNEI. CDR3 length: 16 amino acids. This CDR3 reads CASKLMTVSSSYEQYF. CDR3 nucleotides: TGTGCCAGCAAGCTCATGACAGTCTCTAGCTCCTACGAGCAGTACTTC.

This clone was recorded only once. This chain joins TRBV7-3 and TRBJ2-1, with 8 nucleotides matching TRBD1. Trimming removed 3 bases from V and 4 bases from J; junction bases left unmatched: 14. The CDR3 sequence is 18 residues long. From germline, CDR1 is SGHTA and CDR2 FQGTGA. CDR3 in DNA: TGTGCCAGCAGCTTCCTCAAATCCGGACAGGGCCCATACAATGAGCAGTTCTTC. This gives the protein CASSFLKSGQGPYNEQFF.

This clone came up once. The V gene is TRBV30, the J gene TRBJ2-5; 7 bases align to TRBD1. The CDR3 contains 13 residues. The germline V gene encodes CDR1 GTSNPN and CDR2 SVGIG (reference sequence). V dropped 2 bases and J dropped 5; count of bases not matched to a gene: 5. The CDR3 loop is CAWSQGVRETQYF. The CDR3 bases are TGTGCCTGGAGTCAGGGGGTGAGGGAGACCCAGTACTTC.